This T cell receptor beta chain was recorded in a study of T cells after posttransplantation cyclophosphamide. This clone was observed at least ten times. Its target is not known. It is unclear where the CDR3 begins or ends on the DNA, so no DNA is shown, and the CDR3 is as TCRdb lists it. The CDR3 has 16 residues if both end residues are counted. A marrow graft followed busulfan-fludarabine conditioning, with cyclophosphamide on days +3 and +4. Sequenced by immunoSEQ multiplex PCR; TCRdb stores in-frame clones only, minus some. Sampling found over 6,500 clones, none seen once. Study conclusions and caveats: Donor-recipient repertoire similarity was low at 1-2 months, rising over year one. Recipient CMV seropositivity and CMV reactivation strongly tracked TRB clonality.

Sequencing used PBMCs, obtained after an allogeneic stem cell transplant with post-transplant cyclophosphamide. This chain connects TRBV12-1 to TRBJ2-5; TRBD2, as called in the table, went unchecked against the DNA. TRBV12-1 is designated a pseudogene. This clonotype was sampled from a male patient in his 30s who received an allogeneic stem cell transplant from an unrelated donor, was CMV-positive, and had acute and chronic GVHD. The graft donor may be the source of some T cells. The CDR3 is CASSFALGTGEETQYF.